These 6 T cell receptor beta chains were all obtained from the same sample, sequenced in a study of T cells in Graves' hyperthyroidism and ophthalmopathy. The CDR3 regions of TCR beta were amplified from RNA transcripts. The HTBI primer set drove a first-round RT-PCR of the TCR CDR3. TCRdb processed the multiplex PCR reads anew with MiXCR; each CDR3 protein has one entry. Among roughly 650,000 distinct CDR3 sequences, 15% to 20% were seen once, and the ten largest hold about 3.5%. Sequenced: blood. These receptors originate from a woman in her forties with Graves' ophthalmopathy.

A remark on this clonotype: This may come from a read error, since a much larger clone is one base off. The chain uses TRBV5-1 and TRBJ1-1, with D perhaps matching TRBD1 (5 bases). Per the germline V gene, CDR1 is SGHRS and CDR2 is YFSETQ. The V gene lost 2 bases and the J gene lost 2 bases, with 16 bases spanning the gap. The length of the CDR3 is 16 residues. CDR3 in DNA: TGCGCCAGCAGCTTCGCGACCGAGACAGCTAACACTGAAGCTTTCTTT. Translating gives CASSFATETANTEAFF.

The genes are TRBV20-1 and TRBJ2-7, with TRBD2 identical over 12 bases. The CDR3 has 16 residues. CDR1 DFQATT and CDR2 SNEGSKA come from the germline V gene (reference sequence). V was pared by 2 bases and J by 2 bases, with 7 bases of the junction left unmatched. DNA of the CDR3: TGCAGTGCTAGACTAGCGGGAGGGGCGGAACCCTACGAGCAGTACTTC. It yields the protein CSARLAGGAEPYEQYF.

This clonotype was counted ten times or more. The CDR3 protein is CASSLDRVGANVLTF. Written as DNA, the CDR3 is TGTGCCAGCAGTCTGGACAGGGTTGGGGCCAACGTCCTGACTTTC. The chain recombines TRBV28 with TRBJ2-6, with TRBD1 identical over 8 bases. CDR3 length equals 15 residues. J lost 3 bases, V lost 5 bases, and 3 bases had no gene match. Germline V gene sequence: CDR1 MDHEN, CDR2 SYDVKM.

The sample holds many counts of this clonotype. Here the CDR3 reads CASSIGLAGETQYF. CDR3 DNA sequence: TGTGCCAGCTCAATCGGACTAGCGGGCGAGACCCAGTACTTC. The V call is TRBV18, the J call TRBJ2-5; 11 nucleotides match TRBD2. The germline CDR1 and CDR2 sequences are KGHSH and LQKENI. V shed 5 bases, J shed 5 bases, and the junction held 4 bases outside the gene matches. The CDR3 runs 14 residues.

This clonotype was counted between two and nine times. This chain uses TRBV19 with TRBJ2-7; 7 bases line up with TRBD2. V trimming: 1 base; J trimming: 0 bases; junction bases outside the gene matches: 6. The germline CDR1 and CDR2 sequences are LNHDA and SQIVND (reference sequence). The CDR3 is made up of 16 amino acids. CDR3 protein: CASSIGRLAVSYEQYF. The CDR3 coding sequence is TGTGCCAGTAGTATAGGGAGGCTAGCGGTCTCCTACGAGCAGTACTTC.

This chain uses TRBV25-1 with TRBJ2-5; no reliable D call. Germline loops: CDR1 MGHDK, CDR2 SYGVNS. The CDR3 totals 13 residues. Trimming removed 4 bases from V and 4 bases from J, with 10 bases in between. This chain's CDR3 is CASSVPGPETQYF. The CDR3 DNA reads TGTGCCAGCAGTGTTCCGGGTCCAGAGACCCAGTACTTC.